These 31 T cell receptor beta chains were sequenced from one sample in a study of T cells in Graves' hyperthyroidism and ophthalmopathy. Researchers took RNA transcripts and amplified the TCR beta CDR3 regions from them. The HTBI primer set was used in a first-round RT-PCR of the TCR CDR3. TCRdb passed the multiplex PCR reads through MiXCR, listing each CDR3 protein once. The top ten hold about 45% of the sample, which has 190,000 or so distinct CDR3 sequences, about a sixth seen once. The sample taken for sequencing was blood. The receptors shown here come from a middle-aged man with Graves' hyperthyroidism.

The CDR3 loop reads CASSLGRLVHTQYF. CDR3 bases: TGTGCCAGCAGTCTGGGACGGCTAGTCCATACGCAGTATTTT. The chain joins TRBV27 to TRBJ2-3; TRBD1 or TRBD2 may be the D gene (5 bases each). V lost 5 bases and J lost 7, with 16 bases in between. Germline assignment: CDR1 MNHEY and CDR2 SMNVEV (reference sequence). CDR3 length: 14 amino acids.

This clonotype was seen ten or more times. The chain uses TRBV5-1 and TRBJ2-1; 7 bases fit TRBD2. Germline V gene sequence: CDR1 SGHRS, CDR2 YFSETQ. CDR3 length equals 12 residues. V trimming: 4 bases; J trimming: 10 bases; junction bases outside the gene matches: 5. CDR3 sequence reads: CASSISGREQFF. The CDR3 nucleotides read TGCGCCAGCAGCATTAGCGGGCGCGAGCAGTTCTTC.

This chain joins TRBV9 and TRBJ2-1, with TRBD2 matching 8 bases. Germline CDR1 reads SGDLS; CDR2 reads YYNGEE. The trim removed 5 bases at V and 7 bases at J, leaving 5 bases unmatched. The CDR3 is made up of 13 amino acids. CDR3 protein: CASSRGGLNEQFF. For the CDR3, the DNA is TGTGCCAGCAGTCGGGGGGGGCTTAATGAGCAGTTCTTC.

Turning to this clonotype: Its ends do not fully match the called genes, so a read error is possible. The rearrangement joins TRBV10-2 to TRBJ1-4, with a weak D call TRBD1 (5 bases). The CDR3 totals 14 residues. CDR1 and CDR2 (germline): WSHSY, SAAADI. CDR3 amino acids: CASSTPGTDEKLLF. Written as DNA, the CDR3 is TGCGCCAGCAGTACCCCTGGGACGGATGAAAAACTGCTTTTT.

This clonotype was detected many times. The V gene is TRBV15, the J gene TRBJ2-7; weak D call: TRBD2 (5 bases). Germline V gives CDR1 LNHNV, CDR2 YYDKDF (reference sequence). V lost 2 bases to trimming and J lost 3 bases, with 8 bases between them. CDR3 length: 13 residues. The CDR3 loop reads CATSRQGSYEQYF. The CDR3 DNA is TGTGCCACCAGCAGACAAGGGAGCTACGAGCAGTACTTC.

This clonotype was detected ten times or more. The chain recombines TRBV28 with TRBJ2-7, with D maybe TRBD2 (5 bases). Germline CDR1 MDHEN, CDR2 SYDVKM. V was pared by 11 bases and J by 3 bases, with 17 bases between. The CDR3 has 13 residues. The CDR3 here is CASRRRGFYEQYF. CDR3 nucleotides: TGTGCCTCTCGCCGGAGAGGGTTCTACGAGCAGTACTTC.

This clonotype appeared many times. The chain uses TRBV3-1 and TRBJ1-2, with D possibly being TRBD1 (6 bases). The CDR3 totals 17 residues. Trimming cost V 1 base and J 7 bases, with 22 bases left between them. Germline assignment: CDR1 LGHDT and CDR2 YNNKEL (reference sequence). The CDR3 DNA is TGTGCCAGCAGCCAAGGGGTCGGGACACCGAAAGGGAGTGGCTACACCTTC. The encoded protein is CASSQGVGTPKGSGYTF.

Many counts were recorded for this clonotype. The chain is built from TRBV12-3 or TRBV12-4 and TRBJ1-5; no firm D call. Trimming cost V 5 bases and J 0 bases, with 5 bases left between them. This CDR3 region has 13 residues. CDR3: CASSLNSNQPQHF. In DNA, the CDR3 is TGTGCCAGCAGTCTTAATAGCAATCAGCCCCAGCATTTT.

This clonotype occurred many times. The gene calls are TRBV28 and TRBJ2-3; D possibly corresponds to TRBD2 (5 bases). Trimming left V 3 bases short and J 1 base short, with 14 bases between. Germline V gene data show CDR1 as MDHEN and CDR2 as SYDVKM. The CDR3 runs to 16 residues. CDR3 amino acids: CASSLPILRGTDTQYF. As DNA, the CDR3 is TGTGCCAGCAGTTTGCCTATTTTGCGGGGCACAGATACGCAGTATTTT.

This clonotype came up many times. The CDR3 is CASSPIAGASQETQYF. Here the CDR3 DNA reads TGTGCCAGCAGCCCTATAGCGGGGGCCTCGCAAGAGACCCAGTACTTC. This sequence joins TRBV11-2 and TRBJ2-5, with TRBD2 matching 9 bases. V lost 5 bases, J lost 2 bases, and 9 bases stayed unmatched. Per the germline V gene, CDR1 is SGHAT and CDR2 is FQNNGV. The CDR3 runs to 16 residues.

Ten or more counts support this clonotype. This chain links TRBV3-1 with TRBJ1-1; tentative D call: TRBD1 (6 bases). The CDR3 has 15 amino acids. Trimming shortened V by 0 bases and J by 1 base, and 9 bases separated the two germline ends. Germline-derived CDR1 and CDR2 are LGHDT and YNNKEL (reference sequence). The CDR3 DNA follows: TGTGCCAGCAGCCAAGAGGTGGACAGGAACACTGAAGCTTTCTTT. Residues: CASSQEVDRNTEAFF.

This clonotype was detected ten times or more. The chain couples TRBV9 to TRBJ2-7; D might be TRBD1 (5 bases). CDR3 length: 15 residues. Trimming removed 4 bases at V and 3 bases at J, with 17 bases between. Germline CDR1 and CDR2: SGDLS and YYNGEE. The DNA for the CDR3 is TGTGCCAGCAGCTCTCGACCCTCCAGGGACTACGAGCAGTACTTC. It codes for CASSSRPSRDYEQYF.

This clonotype was picked up many times. V usage is TRBV5-8 and J usage is TRBJ2-3; possible D gene TRBD1, 6 bases. Germline V gives CDR1 SGHTS, CDR2 YDEGEE. This CDR3 spans 14 amino acids. The V gene lost 4 bases and the J gene lost 2 bases, with 11 bases spanning the gap. CDR3 bases: TGTGCCAGCAGCCAAAGACAGGACACAGATACGCAGTATTTT. Residues: CASSQRQDTDTQYF.

This clonotype was detected ten times or more. The V and J genes are TRBV7-3 and TRBJ2-1, with TRBD2 identical over 10 bases. From germline, CDR1 is SGHTA and CDR2 FQGTGA. The J segment lost 6 bases and the V segment lost 4 bases, leaving 9 bases of the junction unmatched. The CDR3 extends over 16 amino acids. CDR3 DNA sequence: TGTGCCAGCAGCTCCGCCGGGACTAGCGCTATCAATGAGCAGTTCTTC. It encodes CASSSAGTSAINEQFF.

The chain joins TRBV9 to TRBJ2-3, with 8 nucleotides matching TRBD1. CDR1 SGDLS and CDR2 YYNGEE come from the germline V gene. J gave up 3 bases and V 0 bases, and 12 bases lay outside the gene matches. The CDR3 spans 18 residues. Here the CDR3 DNA reads TGTGCCAGCAGCGTAGCTACAGGGGGACAGGATTGGACAGATACGCAGTATTTT. Its protein product is CASSVATGGQDWTDTQYF.

In its sample, this clonotype was seen many times. V usage is TRBV3-1 and J usage is TRBJ1-1, with 7 bases matching TRBD1. The CDR3 runs to 15 residues. Trimming cost V 3 bases and J 2 bases; bases outside gene matches: 6. From germline, CDR1 is LGHDT and CDR2 YNNKEL (reference sequence). In DNA, the CDR3 is TGTGCCAGCAGCCACCTGGACAGGATAAACACTGAAGCTTTCTTT. Its translation is CASSHLDRINTEAFF.

J is TRBJ2-7 and V is TRBV27, with TRBD1 identical over 10 bases. Trimming took 5 bases from V and 3 from J; bases not matched to a gene: 7. The CDR3 has 15 residues. Germline CDR1 MNHEY, CDR2 SMNVEV (reference sequence). The chain's CDR3 is CASSPGTGVLYEQYF. The CDR3 DNA reads as TGTGCCAGCAGTCCCGGGACAGGGGTCCTCTACGAGCAGTACTTC.

The sample holds a few counts of this clonotype. The V call is TRBV18, the J call TRBJ1-1; perhaps TRBD1 as D (6 bases). Germline CDR1 and CDR2: KGHSH and LQKENI. The CDR3 is 14 amino acids. Trimming took off 3 bases at V and 6 bases at J, with 14 bases between the two ends. In nucleotides, the CDR3 is TGTGCCAGCTCACCCAATAACAGGGACCCTGAAGCTTTCTTT. Protein: CASSPNNRDPEAFF. The full variable domain, rest sourced from reference TRBV18 and TRBJ1-1, is NAGVMQNPRHLVRRRGQEARLRCSPMKGHSHVYWYRQLPEEGLKFMVYLQKENIIDESGMPKERFSAEFPKEGPSILRIQQVVRGDSAAYFCASSPNNRDPEAFFGQGTRLTVV.

This clonotype was picked up many times. V gene TRBV7-6 combines with J gene TRBJ2-3; perhaps TRBD1 as D (6 bases). The CDR3 totals 15 residues. The germline V gene encodes CDR1 SGHVS and CDR2 FNYEAQ. V was cut by 0 bases and J by 0 bases, with 7 bases left in between. CDR3 protein: CASSLAGASTDTQYF. For the CDR3, the DNA is TGTGCCAGCAGCTTAGCGGGGGCGAGCACAGATACGCAGTATTTT.

This clonotype was observed many times. This sequence joins TRBV5-1 and TRBJ1-1, with 10 positions matching TRBD1. CDR1 and CDR2 from the germline V gene are SGHRS and YFSETQ. The ends lost 4 bases at V and 5 bases at J; junction bases unmatched: 8. CDR3 length: 15 amino acids. The CDR3 reads CASSARDRGMTEAFF. The CDR3 DNA follows: TGCGCCAGCAGCGCGAGGGACAGGGGTATGACTGAAGCTTTCTTT.

In nucleotides, the CDR3 is TGTGCCAGTAGTACTACCGGGACTAGCGTCTACAATGAGCAGTTCTTC. Its protein product is CASSTTGTSVYNEQFF. The chain joins TRBV19 to TRBJ2-1; the match to TRBD2 covers 10 bases. This CDR3 contains 16 residues. The germline V gene has CDR1 LNHDA and CDR2 SQIVND (reference sequence). Trimming took 4 bases from V and 3 from J; bases not matched to a gene: 6. The whole variable domain, filled in from reference TRBV19 and TRBJ2-1, reads DGGITQSPKYLFRKEGQNVTLSCEQNLNHDAMYWYRQDPGQGLRLIYYSQIVNDFQKGDIAEGYSVSREKKESFPLTVTSAQKNPTAFYLCASSTTGTSVYNEQFFGPGTRLTVL.

This clonotype was seen only a few times. This may be a read error, as it is one base from a much larger clone. V gene TRBV7-9 combines with J gene TRBJ2-7; D gene uncertain. Trimming removed 3 bases from V and 3 bases from J, with 12 bases in between. CDR3 length: 14 amino acids. CDR1 is SEHNR and CDR2 is FQNEAQ in the germline V gene (reference sequence). CDR3: CASSLSNNSYEQYF. CDR3 sequence (DNA): TGTGCCAGCAGCTTGAGTAACAACAGCTACGAGCAGTACTTC.

The chain has TRBV5-1 and TRBJ1-3; 10 nucleotides match TRBD1. V lost 3 bases to trimming and J lost 4 bases; unmatched junction nucleotides: 4. The CDR3 extends over 15 amino acids. Per germline, CDR1 SGHRS and CDR2 YFSETQ. CDR3 loop: CASSSGTGDGNTIYF. CDR3 sequence (DNA): TGCGCCAGCAGCTCAGGGACAGGGGACGGAAACACCATATATTTT.

This clonotype was recorded at least ten times. V and J are TRBV20-1 and TRBJ1-1; no firm D call. The germline gives CDR1 DFQATT, CDR2 SNEGSKA (reference sequence). The V end lost 3 bases, the J end lost 1 base, and 3 bases lay between the germline ends. This CDR3 comprises 11 residues. In DNA, the CDR3 is TGCAGTGCTAGTAGGAACACTGAAGCTTTCTTT. This sequence encodes CSASRNTEAFF.

The chain uses TRBV11-2 and TRBJ2-5; no clear D. CDR1 SGHAT and CDR2 FQNNGV come from the germline V gene. Between the trimmed V and J ends, which lost 2 bases and 3 bases, there was a span of 13 bases. The CDR3 contains 15 residues. The CDR3: CASSLNVAAKETQYF. The CDR3 nucleotides are TGTGCCAGCAGCTTAAACGTTGCAGCTAAAGAGACCCAGTACTTC.

In its sample, this clonotype was seen many times. The chain has TRBV18 and TRBJ2-5, with D uncertain. CDR1 KGHSH and CDR2 LQKENI come from the germline V gene. The CDR3 consists of 12 residues. The V and J ends lost 4 bases and 3 bases respectively, with 6 bases between them. In DNA, the CDR3 is TGTGCCAGCTCACTTCGGAAAGAGACCCAGTACTTC. It yields the protein CASSLRKETQYF.

Many counts were recorded for this clonotype. CDR3 residues: CASSPGTEAFF. As DNA, the CDR3 is TGTGCCAGCTCACCCGGTACTGAAGCTTTCTTT. V gene TRBV18 combines with J gene TRBJ1-1; D is unclear. Germline loops: CDR1 KGHSH, CDR2 LQKENI. The CDR3 extends over 11 amino acids. Trimming took off 3 bases at V and 5 bases at J, with 4 bases between the two ends.

There are many counts of this clonotype. The J gene is TRBJ2-3, the V gene TRBV15, with TRBD2 matching over 8 bases. V lost 4 bases and J lost 3; bases outside the gene matches: 9. The CDR3 is 16 amino acids. Germline CDR1 is LNHNV and CDR2 is YYDKDF (reference sequence). CDR3 in amino acids: CATSIQRGRETDTQYF. The CDR3 coding sequence is TGTGCCACCAGCATCCAGCGGGGGCGAGAGACAGATACGCAGTATTTT. Supplemented by reference TRBV15 and TRBJ2-3, the full variable domain reads DAMVIQNPRYQVTQFGKPVTLSCSQTLNHNVMYWYQQKSSQAPKLLFHYYDKDFNNEADTPDNFQSRRPNTSFCFLDIRSPGLGDTAMYLCATSIQRGRETDTQYFGPGTRLTVL.

This clonotype was seen many times. The rearrangement uses TRBV6-1 and TRBJ2-2; TRBD1 matches 7 bases. The trim removed 8 bases at V and 5 bases at J, leaving 11 bases unmatched. Germline V lookup: CDR1 MNHNS, CDR2 SASEGT. The CDR3 runs 15 residues. CDR3 nucleotides: TGTGCCAGCGGCCACAGGGGCCGCAGGACCGGGGAGCTGTTTTTT. It encodes CASGHRGRRTGELFF.

This clonotype was counted at least ten times. This chain joins TRBV12-3 or TRBV12-4 and TRBJ1-5; D ambiguous. Trimming took 6 bases from V and 4 from J, leaving 13 bases between them. The CDR3 spans 14 residues. In DNA form, the CDR3 reads TGTGCCAGCAGACCAGACACAACTAATCAGCCCCAGCATTTT. Its protein product is CASRPDTTNQPQHF.

This clonotype was found many times. The chain joins TRBV2 to TRBJ2-7; TRBD2 matches 9 bases. CDR1 and CDR2 (germline): SNHLY, FYNNEI. V dropped 11 bases and J dropped 2; count of bases not matched to a gene: 13. The CDR3 is 15 residues long. This CDR3 is CARGSGGTNPYEQYF. In DNA form, the CDR3 reads TGTGCCCGGGGTAGCGGGGGCACGAACCCCTACGAGCAGTACTTC. Supplemented by reference TRBV2 and TRBJ2-7, the full variable domain reads EPEVTQTPSHQVTQMGQEVILRCVPISNHLYFYWYRQILGQKVEFLVSFYNNEISEKSEIFDDQFSVERPDGSNFTLKIRSTKLEDSAMYFCARGSGGTNPYEQYFGPGTRLTVT.